Below, 18 T cell receptor beta chains from the same sample are listed, as sequenced in a study of blood T cells in healthy people across ages. PCR was performed a second time for roughly 6 to 12 cycles using a sample-barcoded 5' primer and a J-beta primer mix. TCRdb reprocessed the 5' RACE reads via MiXCR and lists one record per CDR3 protein. The sample yields 650,000 to 1,000,000 distinct CDR3 sequences, roughly 40% seen once. Material: blood. Every receptor here comes from a young man in good health.

The V and J genes are TRBV12-3 or TRBV12-4 and TRBJ1-2; D is ambiguous. The CDR3 sequence is 13 residues long. V dropped 5 bases and J dropped 8 bases, with 15 bases sitting between them. The CDR3 is CASSPAVPWGYTF. The CDR3 DNA is TGTGCCAGCAGTCCGGCAGTCCCTTGGGGCTACACCTTC.

This chain uses TRBV24-1 with TRBJ2-4, with TRBD1 matching over 7 bases. Germline V CDR1 and CDR2: KGHDR, SFDVKD. There are 16 residues in the CDR3. V shed 5 bases and J 3 bases; nucleotides not matched to a gene: 9. The CDR3 DNA reads as TGTGCCACCAGTGGCCAGGGGGATGGGGGCAAAAACATTCAGTACTTC. Translated: CATSGQGDGGKNIQYF.

This clonotype was detected ten times or more. V gene TRBV5-1 combines with J gene TRBJ2-3; weak D call: TRBD2 (5 bases). The V end lost 5 bases, the J end lost 6 bases, and 13 bases lay between the germline ends. The germline gives CDR1 SGHRS, CDR2 YFSETQ. CDR3 length: 13 amino acids. Written as DNA, the CDR3 is TGCGCCAGCAGGCCGTATTTAGCGGATACGCAGTATTTT. It codes for CASRPYLADTQYF.

This CDR3 reads CASSLWVETQYF. CDR3 DNA sequence: TGTGCCAGCAGCTTGTGGGTCGAGACCCAGTACTTC. This chain connects TRBV5-6 to TRBJ2-5; D is unclear. CDR3 length: 12 amino acids. Germline assignment: CDR1 SGHDT and CDR2 YYEEEE. Trimming removed 1 base at V and 5 bases at J, with 6 bases between.

The V gene is TRBV12-3 or TRBV12-4, the J gene TRBJ2-1; 8 bases line up with TRBD2. This CDR3 region has 13 residues. The trim removed 5 bases at V and 7 bases at J, leaving 4 bases unmatched. CDR3 nucleotides: TGTGCCAGCAGTCCGGGGACTAGAAATGAGCAGTTCTTC. Its translation: CASSPGTRNEQFF.

The rearrangement joins TRBV20-1 to TRBJ1-5; 8 bases line up with TRBD1. After removal of 6 bases from V and 4 bases from J, the junction contained 11 bases not matched to a gene. The CDR3 extends over 15 amino acids. Germline loops: CDR1 DFQATT, CDR2 SNEGSKA (reference sequence). For the CDR3, the DNA is TGCAGTGCCCAAGAGGTGACAGGGGAGAATCAGCCCCAGCATTTT. This codes for CSAQEVTGENQPQHF.

This clonotype has a count of ten or more. J is TRBJ2-3 and V is TRBV12-3 or TRBV12-4; either TRBD1 or TRBD2 may fit D (5 bases each). The CDR3 runs 16 residues. With 6 bases removed from V and 2 bases from J, the gap between germline ends came to 18 bases. CDR3 amino acids: CASSPYRGDDTDTQYF. The CDR3 DNA reads TGTGCCAGCAGCCCCTACCGAGGGGACGACACAGATACGCAGTATTTT.

This clonotype was found a few times. The rearrangement links TRBV4-1 to TRBJ1-2; D may be TRBD1 (5 bases). CDR1 and CDR2 from the germline V gene are MGHRA and YSYEKL. The CDR3 runs 15 residues. Trimming cost V 4 bases and J 1 base, with 13 bases left between them. The CDR3 nucleotides read TGCGCCAGCAGCCCTGACAGTTTACTTAACTATGGCTACACCTTC. It yields the protein CASSPDSLLNYGYTF.

This sequence joins TRBV6-1 and TRBJ2-3; D gene uncertain. The germline gives CDR1 MNHNS, CDR2 SASEGT. Deletions cut 2 bases from V and 4 bases from J, with 13 bases between. The CDR3 is 15 residues long. The CDR3 DNA is TGTGCCAGCAGTGAAACGGGCCGTTGGGCAGATACGCAGTATTTT. Protein product: CASSETGRWADTQYF.

This chain links TRBV25-1 with TRBJ2-5, with D tentatively TRBD1 (6 bases). The CDR3 runs to 17 residues. The ends were cut back, 2 bases at V and 11 bases at J, with 27 bases in the middle. Germline lookup yields CDR1 MGHDK and CDR2 SYGVNS. The CDR3 loop reads CASSEQIRTVTYNEQYF. For the CDR3, the DNA is TGTGCCAGCAGTGAACAAATAAGGACAGTCACCTACAATGAGCAGTACTTC.

J is TRBJ1-2 and V is TRBV7-2; D remains ambiguous. The CDR3 extends over 14 amino acids. Looked up from germline, CDR1 is SGHTA and CDR2 is FQGNSA. The V gene lost 1 base and the J gene lost 4 bases, with 10 bases spanning the gap. DNA for the CDR3: TGTGCCAGCAGCTTAGAAAGGTCTGTCTATGGCTACACCTTC. It specifies CASSLERSVYGYTF.

This clonotype was detected ten times or more. The CDR3 coding sequence is TGCAGTGCCGATAACAGGAGAGCCAAAAACATTCAGTACTTC. The encoded protein is CSADNRRAKNIQYF. The gene calls are TRBV20-1 and TRBJ2-4; a weak D match, TRBD1 (5 bases). The CDR3 sequence is 14 residues long. The germline gives CDR1 DFQATT, CDR2 SNEGSKA (reference sequence). V lost 6 bases and J 0 bases, leaving 12 bases between the germline ends.

V usage is TRBV3-1 and J usage is TRBJ1-1; 8 positions match TRBD1. V shed 2 bases, J shed 4 bases, and the junction held 6 bases outside the gene matches. Per the germline V gene, CDR1 is LGHDT and CDR2 is YNNKEL (reference sequence). This CDR3 comprises 15 residues. The CDR3 loop is CASSQFLRGPTEAFF. CDR3 DNA sequence: TGTGCCAGCAGCCAATTTCTCAGGGGGCCCACTGAAGCTTTCTTT.

This clonotype has only a few counts. J is TRBJ2-3 and V is TRBV6-5; 10 bases line up with TRBD2. The V segment lost 0 bases and the J segment 4 bases; nucleotides outside the gene matches: 13. Germline V lookup: CDR1 MNHEY, CDR2 SVGAGI. CDR3 length: 19 residues. CDR3 nucleotides: TGTGCCAGCAGTTACTCGAGAGTAGGTAGCGGGGGGCCTCCAGATACGCAGTATTTT. It codes for CASSYSRVGSGGPPDTQYF.

The chain carries TRBV20-1 and TRBJ2-1; a possible D gene is TRBD2 (6 bases). Germline CDR1 DFQATT, CDR2 SNEGSKA (reference sequence). The CDR3 consists of 12 residues. V lost 3 bases and J 3 bases, leaving 6 bases between the germline ends. The DNA of the CDR3 is TGCAGTGCTAGGACTAGCTACAATGAGCAGTTCTTC. Amino acids: CSARTSYNEQFF.

The chain uses TRBV12-3 or TRBV12-4 and TRBJ1-1; D is undetermined. The V and J ends lost 3 bases and 2 bases respectively, with 10 bases between them. The CDR3 has 14 residues. The CDR3 spells CASSFPRTNTEAFF. Here the CDR3 DNA reads TGTGCCAGCAGTTTTCCCAGGACTAACACTGAAGCTTTCTTT.

This chain joins TRBV7-9 and TRBJ1-6; no definite D call. Germline CDR1 and CDR2: SEHNR and FQNEAQ (reference sequence). V dropped 1 base and J dropped 7 bases, with 8 bases sitting between them. The CDR3 length is 14 residues. In DNA, the CDR3 is TGTGCCAGCAGCTTAGTTGGTCGGAATTCACCCCTCCACTTT. The encoded protein is CASSLVGRNSPLHF.

The chain carries TRBV20-1 and TRBJ1-1; TRBD1 might be the D (6 bases). The germline V gene encodes CDR1 DFQATT and CDR2 SNEGSKA (reference sequence). The CDR3 contains 12 residues. V was trimmed by 3 bases and J by 1 base, leaving 6 bases between them. The CDR3 DNA reads as TGCAGTGCTAGGGACAGGAACACTGAAGCTTTCTTT. It translates to CSARDRNTEAFF.